Following are 17 T cell receptor beta chains from one sample sequenced in a study of blood T cell repertoires in COVID-19. Produced via immunoSEQ multiplex PCR; TCRdb's table is partial and in-frame only. The repertoire holds 140,000 to 150,000 clones, roughly 80% seen once, with under 3% in the top ten. Sequencing was done on a sample of peripheral blood. The origin of the receptors is a middle-aged woman with active or convalescent COVID-19.

The CDR3 coding sequence is TGCGCCAGCAGCCAAGATCGGAGGGTGTCGTACGAGCAGTACTTC. Translated, it gives CASSQDRRVSYEQYF. The chain couples TRBV4-1 to TRBJ2-7, with D perhaps matching TRBD2 (6 bases). The CDR3 is made up of 15 amino acids. The germline V and J ends were trimmed by 0 bases and 4 bases, with 13 bases remaining between them. Germline V gives CDR1 MGHRA, CDR2 YSYEKL.

The genes are TRBV5-5 and TRBJ1-5; perhaps TRBD1 as D (5 bases). Trimming removed 2 bases at V and 0 bases at J, with 18 bases between. There are 18 residues in the CDR3. The germline V gene has CDR1 SGHKS and CDR2 YYEKEE (reference sequence). The CDR3 protein is CASSLLWTTSYSNQPQHF. For the CDR3, the DNA is TGTGCCAGCAGCTTATTGTGGACAACAAGCTATAGCAATCAGCCCCAGCATTTT.

The rearrangement joins TRBV11-2 to TRBJ1-2; maybe TRBD1 (5 bases). Trimming removed 5 bases at V and 3 bases at J, with 13 bases between. CDR1 and CDR2 from the germline V gene are SGHAT and FQNNGV. The CDR3 has 14 amino acids. CDR3 DNA: TGTGCCAGCAGCCGGGGAGGGGTTGACTATGGCTACACCTTC. Translation: CASSRGGVDYGYTF.

The J gene is TRBJ2-4, the V gene TRBV27; the D gene is possibly TRBD2 (6 bases). Trimming took 0 bases from V and 0 from J, leaving 12 bases between them. The CDR3 has 17 amino acids. The germline V gene has CDR1 MNHEY and CDR2 SMNVEV (reference sequence). The CDR3 is CASSLSAQGLAKNIQYF. The CDR3 DNA reads TGTGCCAGCAGTTTATCGGCGCAGGGACTAGCCAAAAACATTCAGTACTTC.

The rearrangement links TRBV4-3 to TRBJ2-7; D might be TRBD2 (6 bases). V was cut by 1 base and J by 3 bases, with 13 bases left in between. Germline lookup yields CDR1 LGHNA and CDR2 YSLEER. CDR3 length: 15 residues. CDR3 in amino acids: CASSQVWAGSYEQYF. In nucleotides, the CDR3 is TGCGCCAGCAGCCAAGTCTGGGCGGGGAGCTACGAGCAGTACTTC.

The genes are TRBV14 and TRBJ1-4; D may be TRBD1 (6 bases). The V end was cut by 4 bases, the J end by 0 bases, with 9 bases between. The germline V gene encodes CDR1 SGHDN and CDR2 FVKESK. The CDR3 runs 15 residues. The CDR3 region is CASSRRTATNEKLFF. The DNA for the CDR3 is TGTGCCAGCAGCCGCAGGACAGCAACTAATGAAAAACTGTTTTTT.

The V and J genes are TRBV19 and TRBJ2-2; 8 bases are a match to TRBD2. This CDR3 spans 15 amino acids. Germline values: CDR1 LNHDA, CDR2 SQIVND (reference sequence). V trimming: 3 bases; J trimming: 4 bases; junction bases outside the gene matches: 4. DNA for the CDR3: TGTGCCAGTAGTATGTTAAGCGGGAGCACCGGGGAGCTGTTTTTT. It codes for CASSMLSGSTGELFF.

The chain uses TRBV2 and TRBJ1-6; 9 bases map to TRBD1. The J segment lost 9 bases and the V segment lost 10 bases, leaving 13 bases of the junction unmatched. Germline CDR1 reads SNHLY; CDR2 reads FYNNEI. CDR3 length: 15 residues. The CDR3 loop is CATRKDRGIGSPLHF. CDR3 DNA sequence: TGTGCCACCCGAAAGGACAGGGGAATTGGTTCACCCCTCCACTTT.

This clone appeared a few times. The chain combines TRBV5-1 with TRBJ1-2; D might be TRBD1 (6 bases). The CDR3 contains 16 residues. The germline gives CDR1 SGHRS, CDR2 YFSETQ. With 0 bases removed from V and 6 bases from J, the gap between germline ends came to 18 bases. Written as DNA, the CDR3 is TGCGCCAGCAGCTTGGCGGCAGGGGCAATGGGAGATGGCTACACCTTC. This codes for CASSLAAGAMGDGYTF.

The chain employs TRBV11-2 and TRBJ1-2; D possibly corresponds to TRBD1 (5 bases). Trimming cost V 5 bases and J 0 bases, with 13 bases left between them. Germline values: CDR1 SGHAT, CDR2 FQNNGV. The CDR3 totals 15 residues. CDR3 nucleotide sequence: TGTGCCAGCAGCCCCGGACACCTTACTAACTATGGCTACACCTTC. Translation: CASSPGHLTNYGYTF.

The rearrangement links TRBV6-5 to TRBJ1-1; TRBD1 matches 8 bases. Trimming cost V 5 bases and J 11 bases; bases outside gene matches: 7. The CDR3 contains 12 residues. CDR1 and CDR2 from the germline V gene are MNHEY and SVGAGI. The CDR3 spells CASSRQGAGAFF. The CDR3 DNA reads TGTGCCAGCAGTCGGCAGGGGGCAGGGGCTTTCTTT.

The rearrangement uses TRBV30 and TRBJ1-1; tentative D call: TRBD1 (6 bases). Germline loops: CDR1 GTSNPN, CDR2 SVGIG (reference sequence). The germline V and J ends were trimmed by 4 bases and 1 base, with 10 bases remaining between them. The CDR3 length is 13 residues. The CDR3 loop reads CAWIRQENTEAFF. The CDR3 nucleotides read TGTGCCTGGATAAGACAGGAGAACACTGAAGCTTTCTTT.

The chain carries TRBV11-2 and TRBJ2-7; D is perhaps TRBD1 (5 bases). Germline CDR1 is SGHAT and CDR2 is FQNNGV. V dropped 1 base and J dropped 5 bases, with 12 bases sitting between them. The CDR3 spans 14 residues. For the CDR3, the DNA is TGTGCCAGCAGCTTAGGTTCACCAGGGAACGAGCAGTACTTC. Amino acid sequence: CASSLGSPGNEQYF.

This sequence joins TRBV30 and TRBJ1-1; D call uncertain. Germline V CDR1 and CDR2: GTSNPN, SVGIG (reference sequence). The CDR3 has 14 residues. Trimming took off 0 bases at V and 0 bases at J, with 8 bases between the two ends. The CDR3 region has the DNA TGTGCCTGGAGTGTAGGCAGGATGAACACTGAAGCTTTCTTT. Translating it yields CAWSVGRMNTEAFF.

This chain connects TRBV10-2 to TRBJ1-2, with 7 bases identical to TRBD1. Germline CDR1 reads WSHSY; CDR2 reads SAAADI. This CDR3 has 14 amino acids. V lost 3 bases to trimming and J lost 4 bases; unmatched junction nucleotides: 5. CDR3 DNA sequence: TGCGCCAGCAGTGATGGGGACAGTACCTATGGCTACACCTTC. This codes for CASSDGDSTYGYTF.

This clone was detected a few times. This chain links TRBV15 with TRBJ2-1; TRBD2 is a possible D gene (5 bases). This CDR3 comprises 15 residues. Trimming took 0 bases from V and 3 from J, leaving 9 bases between them. Germline V gene data show CDR1 as LNHNV and CDR2 as YYDKDF (reference sequence). The CDR3: CATSRDREGYNEQFF. The CDR3 nucleotides read TGTGCCACCAGCAGAGATCGGGAAGGCTACAATGAGCAGTTCTTC.

There are a few counts of this clone. This chain connects TRBV27 to TRBJ1-6; 10 bases align to TRBD1. The V and J ends lost 3 bases and 13 bases, in that order; junction bases with no gene match: 9. The CDR3 contains 15 residues. From germline, CDR1 is MNHEY and CDR2 SMNVEV (reference sequence). Here the CDR3 reads CASSFKGQGFAPLHF. CDR3 nucleotides: TGTGCCAGCAGTTTCAAGGGACAGGGGTTTGCCCCCCTCCACTTT.